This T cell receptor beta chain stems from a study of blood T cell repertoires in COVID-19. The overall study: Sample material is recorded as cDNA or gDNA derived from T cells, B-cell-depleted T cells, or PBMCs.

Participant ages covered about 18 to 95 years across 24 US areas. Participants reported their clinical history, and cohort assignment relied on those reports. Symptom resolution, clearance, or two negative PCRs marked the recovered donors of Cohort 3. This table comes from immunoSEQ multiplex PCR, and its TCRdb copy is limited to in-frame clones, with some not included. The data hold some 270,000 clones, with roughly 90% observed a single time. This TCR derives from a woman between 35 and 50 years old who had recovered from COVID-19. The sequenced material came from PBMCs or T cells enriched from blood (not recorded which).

The CDR3 reads CASSLAGPRGETQYF. CDR3 nucleotides: TGTGCCAGCAGCTTAGCGGGGCCTAGGGGGGAGACCCAGTACTTC. The genes are TRBV7-8 and TRBJ2-5, with TRBD1 as a possible D gene (6 bases). Germline assignment: CDR1 SGHVS and CDR2 FQNEAQ. V was trimmed by 0 bases and J by 5 bases, leaving 13 bases between them. The CDR3 totals 15 residues. Full variable domain (rest looked up from reference TRBV7-8 and TRBJ2-5): GAGVSQSPRYKVAKRGQDVALRCDPISGHVSLFWYQQALGQGPEFLTYFQNEAQLDKSGLPSDRFFAERPEGSVSTLKIQRTQQEDSAVYLCASSLAGPRGETQYFGPGTRLLVL.